Included here is one T cell receptor beta chain sequence, with context. Its antigen is currently unknown. Using approximately 200 ng DNA, tens of thousands of T cell genomes, the sorted-subset replicate PCRs were run. As originally analysed: Junction-only sequences without quality scores were provided by ImmunoSEQ, so filtering was different. Only in-frame clones appear in the TCRdb table, and some are missing; sequencing was by immunoSEQ multiplex PCR. V and J calls and clone size follow that table, whereas D and trimming were derived from the DNA. The profile shows about 2.1 million clones, around 93% of them singletons. This entry comes from a study of shared clonotypes between healthy human individuals. Regarding the study as a whole: Clonotypes not shared had lower generation probabilities than those common to all four donors. Rarefaction showed that sequencing of sorted subsets was incomplete (despite large depth).

CDR1 is SGHTA, CDR2 FQGNSA, per germline. The V end was cut by 5 bases, the J end by 4 bases, with 18 bases between. The CDR3 covers 15 residues. Naive-designated CD8 cells lacked CD45RO, were positively enriched for CCR7, and omitted terminally differentiated effector memory CD45RA+ cells. This receptor was taken from a man between 18 and 29 years old in good health. Some clones in this sample may be carry-over from other donors' samples. The genes are TRBV7-2 and TRBJ2-7; D not resolved. Material for sequencing was naive CD8+ T cells from PBMCs. The CDR3 region is CASSLRPGPPYEQYF. The CDR3 DNA reads as TGTGCCAGCAGCCTTCGACCCGGGCCTCCATACGAGCAGTACTTC.